This T cell receptor (beta chain) was captured in a study of CD8+ T cells in alopecia areata (dated by TCRdb to the late 2010s). Regarding the study in general: Treated patients were enrolled in an open-label pilot trial of oral tofacitinib, 5 to 10 mg twice daily, for moderate-to-severe alopecia areata. Patients stayed on tofacitinib for 6 to 18 months and then had 6 months of follow-up off drug so that delayed response and recurrence could be assessed. Disease severity in treated patients was measured with the SALT score, which quantifies the percentage of affected scalp surface area. To study T cell clonal expansion in alopecia areata, the researchers applied high-throughput TCRbeta sequencing to both the C3H/HeJ mouse model and human patients. Scalp tissue and sorted CD4+ and CD8+ peripheral blood T cells from patchy and totalis/universalis alopecia areata patients and from healthy controls were covered by human TCRbeta sequencing. Tofacitinib-treated patients had biopsies at baseline and at 4 and 24 weeks of treatment, with a later scalp biopsy in several patients. Scalp clonality was compared among normal scalp (n=4), patchy alopecia areata scalp (n=8), and alopecia totalis/universalis scalp (n=8). RNA was extracted with the PAXgene miRNA kit for fixed scalp, the miRNeasy kit for PBMCs, and the RNeasy kit for mouse skin. TCRbeta CDR3 regions were amplified by immunoSEQ multiplex PCR with 35 Vbeta forward and 13 Jbeta reverse primers.

Turning to this clone: What this receptor recognizes is not known. No qualities accompany the bases; no much larger clone lies one base away.

The investigation overall reported the following: Because the treated cohort was small and included a single nonresponder, larger studies are needed to assess links between baseline CD8+ expansion and response. Tofacitinib significantly lowered scalp clonality and the number of expanded CD8+ clones among the top 100 scalp clones. Compared with normal scalp, lesional scalp, particularly in alopecia totalis/universalis, had higher clonality and more expanded CD8+ clones, which suggests antigenic drive. Shared TCR sequences between patients were less evident than in mice, which may be partly attributable to HLA diversity in the patient population. Unlike mouse skin, where gammadelta T cells dominate, normal human skin contains resident alphabeta T cells that get sequenced too, which complicates analysis of the scalp TCR repertoire. During tofacitinib treatment, many expanded lesional clones remained in scalp and blood, and this persistence may partly explain relapse after treatment is stopped.

Libraries were constructed by the immunoSEQ multiplex PCR assay. For TCR sequencing, RNA was extracted from every sample and reverse transcribed into cDNA to serve as template. SuperScript III was used to make first-strand cDNA, primed with a 2:1 mix of oligo-dT and random hexamers. A synthetic immune receptor repertoire was used to assess amplification bias, and residual bias was removed computationally. The original methods were these. After raw reads were preprocessed to remove errors, the CDR3 was defined following IMGT conventions as running from the conserved cysteine to phenylalanine. To get clonality, Shannon entropy was normalized by log2 of the number of productive unique TCRs and the result was subtracted from 1. Whether each scalp clone was CD4 or CD8 was inferred by checking scalp TCRbeta sequences against the CD4 and CD8 repertoires from sorted blood. Drawn from immuneACCESS, this table holds only the in-frame rearrangements with V and J called that TCRdb kept. Clones are partly lost; checked studies trace under half to an unresolved V gene and leave the rest unexplained. D and trimming were read from the DNA, whereas the V and J calls and clone size are those reported in that table. The sample profile shows a few hundred thousand clones; about 50% of them were found once. The top ten clonotypes cover more than 1.5% of the sample.

The time point label here, explained by the study, means: around 29 days on oral tofacitinib. The meaning of the sample's treatment or condition label: oral pan-JAK inhibitor, 5-10 mg twice daily. From alopecia areata patients, peripheral blood was collected along with lesional scalp punch biopsies. PBMCs were separated by density centrifugation and stained for CD3, CD4 and CD8, after which CD4+ and CD8+ T cells were sorted on a FACSAria. V gives up 2 bases and J gives up 6 bases, and the segment between their germline ends measures 11 bases. Inclusive of the bounding cysteine and phenylalanine, the CDR3 is 13 residues long. Here the CDR3 DNA is all that survives: 39 bases in frame from base 1. The germline V gene sets CDR1 to SNHLY and CDR2 to FYNNEI.

The clonotype originates from a human donor with alopecia areata. This chain is built from TRBV2 and TRBJ2-7; the D region possibly corresponds to TRBD2 (5 bases align). The sequencing used CD4+ T cells sorted from blood, collected at week 4, from a patient treated with tofacitinib. The nucleotides read TGTGCCAGCAGTGAATCGGTTGCGGGCGAGCAGTACTTC. This sequence encodes CASSESVAGEQYF.